One and the same sample provided the 32 T cell receptor beta chains below, sequenced in a study of cytomegalovirus exposure and HLA in healthy donors. A multiplex PCR was run with 60 Vbeta primers and 13 Jbeta primers. Some clones are missing from TCRdb's copy, which holds only in-frame ones; the method was immunoSEQ multiplex PCR. The sample consists of over 200,000 clones, approximately 81% of them appearing once. What was sequenced was PBMCs. The receptors originated from a human donor in good health.

The rearrangement links TRBV27 to TRBJ2-1; 7 bases line up with TRBD2. With V trimmed by 6 bases and J by 4 bases, 9 bases remained unmatched. Per the germline V gene, CDR1 is MNHEY and CDR2 is SMNVEV (reference sequence). This CDR3 has 15 residues. CDR3 sequence reads: CASSPGRYAYNEQFF. CDR3 nucleotides: TGTGCCAGCAGCCCCGGGAGGTATGCGTACAATGAGCAGTTCTTC.

This clone has a handful of counts. J is TRBJ2-5 and V is TRBV5-1; 7 bases are shared with TRBD1. CDR3 length equals 15 residues. J gave up 5 bases and V 3 bases, and 10 bases lay outside the gene matches. Germline V gene data show CDR1 as SGHRS and CDR2 as YFSETQ. The CDR3 here is CASSSGTAPRETQYF. The CDR3 DNA sequence: TGCGCCAGCAGCTCCGGGACAGCCCCGAGGGAGACCCAGTACTTC.

The chain has TRBV9 and TRBJ2-3; a weak D match, TRBD1 (6 bases). V was cut by 0 bases and J by 3 bases, with 17 bases left in between. The CDR3 is 17 amino acids. CDR1 and CDR2 from the germline V gene are SGDLS and YYNGEE. CDR3 amino acids: CASSVADPRGRTDTQYF. The CDR3 coding sequence is TGTGCCAGCAGCGTAGCTGACCCCAGGGGAAGAACAGATACGCAGTATTTT.

This rearrangement joins TRBV5-8 to TRBJ1-5, with 10 nucleotides matching TRBD1. The V gene's germline CDR1 is SGHTS and CDR2 YDEGEE. The CDR3 length is 16 residues. The V gene end was trimmed by 4 bases and the J gene end by 6 bases; junction bases not matched to a gene: 10. The CDR3 is CASSPPGQGLGQPQHF. In nucleotides, the CDR3 is TGTGCCAGCAGCCCACCGGGACAGGGGTTAGGTCAGCCCCAGCATTTT.

The J gene is TRBJ2-1, the V gene TRBV19; TRBD1 matches at 10 bases. Per the germline V gene, CDR1 is LNHDA and CDR2 is SQIVND (reference sequence). With 4 bases clipped from V and 4 bases from J, the junction kept 7 bases outside the gene matches. The CDR3 contains 16 residues. This CDR3 reads CASSSLRDRGYNEQFF. The CDR3 bases are TGTGCCAGTAGTAGTCTACGGGACAGGGGTTACAATGAGCAGTTCTTC.

The chain carries TRBV6-1 and TRBJ2-1; 7 bases line up with TRBD1. CDR1 MNHNS and CDR2 SASEGT come from the germline V gene. This CDR3 contains 14 residues. V lost 1 base to trimming and J lost 5 bases; unmatched junction nucleotides: 2. This CDR3 is CASSEGDRNNEQFF. The CDR3 DNA reads TGTGCCAGCAGTGAAGGGGACAGAAACAATGAGCAGTTCTTC.

CDR3 residues: CASSVRTSGYEQYF. The CDR3, as DNA: TGTGCCAGCAGTGTCAGGACTAGCGGGTACGAGCAGTACTTC. The V gene is TRBV6-1, the J gene TRBJ2-7; 11 nucleotides line up with TRBD2. Trimming took 4 bases from V and 4 from J; bases not matched to a gene: 3. Germline V lookup: CDR1 MNHNS, CDR2 SASEGT. The CDR3 is made up of 14 amino acids.

This chain joins TRBV19 and TRBJ2-7, with TRBD1 identical over 9 bases. The CDR3 extends over 14 amino acids. The germline gives CDR1 LNHDA, CDR2 SQIVND (reference sequence). V shed 4 bases, J shed 5 bases, and the junction held 6 bases outside the gene matches. CDR3: CASSTGTGINEQYF. The CDR3, as DNA: TGTGCCAGTAGTACCGGGACAGGGATTAACGAGCAGTACTTC.

The chain joins TRBV2 to TRBJ2-5; TRBD1 agrees at 8 bases. The DNA end lines up better with TRBJ2-7; the J call may be wrong. The germline V gene encodes CDR1 SNHLY and CDR2 FYNNEI. This CDR3 region has 16 residues. The CDR3, as DNA: TGTGCCAGCAGTGACTTAAAACAGGGGGGAGTATCCGAGCAGTACTTC. Its protein product is CASSDLKQGGVSEQYF.

The V and J genes are TRBV7-9 and TRBJ1-2; 7 nucleotides match TRBD1. The CDR3 runs 13 residues. V dropped 6 bases and J dropped 0; count of bases not matched to a gene: 1. Per the germline V gene, CDR1 is SEHNR and CDR2 is FQNEAQ (reference sequence). CDR3: CASRGGANYGYTF. The DNA of the CDR3 is TGTGCCAGCAGAGGGGGCGCTAACTATGGCTACACCTTC.

The V and J genes are TRBV28 and TRBJ2-7; TRBD2 aligns across 9 bases. The junction had 14 bases not matched to a gene; V was cut back by 2 bases and J by 3 bases. The CDR3 is 18 residues long. CDR1 is MDHEN, CDR2 SYDVKM, per germline. CDR3: CASSLRERGLALNYEQYF. CDR3 nucleotide sequence: TGTGCCAGCAGTTTAAGGGAAAGAGGACTAGCGCTAAACTACGAGCAGTACTTC.

The rearrangement links TRBV2 to TRBJ2-7; the D gene is possibly TRBD1 (6 bases). Trimming took off 6 bases at V and 5 bases at J, with 14 bases between the two ends. CDR1 and CDR2 from the germline V gene are SNHLY and FYNNEI. This CDR3 is 13 amino acids long. The CDR3, as DNA: TGTGCCAGCAGACAAACAGGGTCTAACGAGCAGTACTTC. Protein product: CASRQTGSNEQYF.

The V call is TRBV6-5, the J call TRBJ2-7, with no clear D. V was clipped by 6 bases and J by 4 bases, with 13 bases between them. The V gene's germline CDR1 is MNHEY and CDR2 SVGAGI. The CDR3 has 13 residues. The CDR3 DNA sequence: TGTGCCAGCAGCCCCTCCCCGGGTTACGAGCAGTACTTC. As protein: CASSPSPGYEQYF.

The chain employs TRBV7-2 and TRBJ2-1; 9 bases align to TRBD2. Germline lookup yields CDR1 SGHTA and CDR2 FQGNSA. V was clipped by 6 bases and J by 6 bases; unmatched bases: 6. The CDR3 has 14 amino acids. The CDR3: CASSGTSRGNEQFF. The DNA for the CDR3 is TGTGCCAGCAGTGGGACTAGCCGGGGCAATGAGCAGTTCTTC.

The CDR3 protein is CASGTSGRDTQYF. CDR3 DNA: TGTGCCAGCGGGACTAGCGGGAGGGATACGCAGTATTTT. The rearrangement joins TRBV6-6 to TRBJ2-3; 15 bases agree with TRBD2. The germline gives CDR1 MNHNY, CDR2 SVGAGI (reference sequence). The CDR3 is 13 residues long. V gave up 8 bases and J gave up 6 bases; unmatched junction bases: 0.

For this clone: One end of the junction does not line up with germline, which may come from a read error. The rearrangement links TRBV2 to TRBJ2-2; D is possibly TRBD2 (6 bases). The CDR3 totals 12 residues. In germline, CDR1 is SNHLY, CDR2 FYNNEI. CDR3 in amino acids: CASSDNTGGLFF. In DNA, the CDR3 is TGTGCCAGCAGTGATAACACCGGGGGGCTGTTTTTT.

The chain couples TRBV27 to TRBJ2-5, with D maybe TRBD1 (5 bases). V dropped 3 bases and J dropped 6 bases, with 14 bases sitting between them. The CDR3 totals 14 residues. Germline V lookup: CDR1 MNHEY, CDR2 SMNVEV (reference sequence). CDR3 loop: CASSFPGKVKTQYF. In DNA form, the CDR3 reads TGTGCCAGCAGTTTCCCAGGGAAGGTTAAGACCCAGTACTTC.

The rearrangement links TRBV6-5 to TRBJ2-7; D possibly corresponds to TRBD2 (7 bases). This CDR3 is 15 amino acids long. CDR1 is MNHEY and CDR2 is SVGAGI in the germline V gene. V lost 4 bases and J 6 bases, leaving 19 bases between the germline ends. The CDR3, as DNA: TGTGCCAGCAGTTCCGGGGGGCAGGGACCGGGCGAGCAGTACTTC. The encoded protein is CASSSGGQGPGEQYF.

The chain combines TRBV6-6 with TRBJ2-7; TRBD2 matches at 8 bases. The CDR3 totals 13 residues. V shed 8 bases and J 2 bases; nucleotides not matched to a gene: 5. Germline V gene data show CDR1 as MNHNY and CDR2 as SVGAGI (reference sequence). CDR3 sequence: CASVVAGTYEQYF. CDR3 nucleotide sequence: TGTGCCAGCGTGGTAGCGGGGACCTACGAGCAGTACTTC.

This chain uses TRBV18 with TRBJ2-7; 8 bases fit TRBD1. This CDR3 region has 14 residues. Germline lookup yields CDR1 KGHSH and CDR2 LQKENI. With 3 bases clipped from V and 3 bases from J, the junction kept 4 bases outside the gene matches. The CDR3 bases are TGTGCCAGCTCACCCGGGACAGGTAACTACGAGCAGTACTTC. This encodes CASSPGTGNYEQYF.

The chain has TRBV27 and TRBJ2-3; D remains ambiguous. The length of the CDR3 is 13 residues. V was pared by 6 bases and J by 0 bases, with 7 bases between. Germline assignment: CDR1 MNHEY and CDR2 SMNVEV (reference sequence). Here the CDR3 DNA reads TGTGCCAGCAGATCGGGTAGCACAGATACGCAGTATTTT. Its translation: CASRSGSTDTQYF.

In its sample, this clone was seen a few times. This sequence joins TRBV13 and TRBJ2-7; D is perhaps TRBD2 (6 bases). CDR3 size: 15 residues. V dropped 5 bases and J dropped 3 bases, with 17 bases sitting between them. Per germline, CDR1 PRHDT and CDR2 FYEKMQ (reference sequence). CDR3 sequence reads: CASSPTGTRLYEQYF. The CDR3 DNA reads as TGTGCCAGCAGCCCGACCGGGACTCGCCTCTACGAGCAGTACTTC. The whole variable domain, filled in from reference TRBV13 and TRBJ2-7, reads AAGVIQSPRHLIKEKRETATLKCYPIPRHDTVYWYQQGPGQDPQFLISFYEKMQSDKGSIPDRFSAQQFSDYHSELNMSSLELGDSALYFCASSPTGTRLYEQYFGPGTRLTVT.

This chain joins TRBV19 and TRBJ2-7; D unclear. The CDR3 totals 14 residues. Deletions cut 3 bases from V and 2 bases from J, with 11 bases between. Germline loops: CDR1 LNHDA, CDR2 SQIVND (reference sequence). CDR3 nucleotides: TGTGCCAGTAGTATTCGGGTAACCCCCTACGAGCAGTACTTC. Translating gives CASSIRVTPYEQYF.

The chain couples TRBV5-1 to TRBJ2-7, with D tentatively TRBD1 (7 bases). CDR3 size: 15 residues. In germline, CDR1 is SGHRS, CDR2 YFSETQ. The ends were cut back, 1 base at V and 2 bases at J, with 13 bases in the middle. This CDR3 reads CASSLIQGGTYEQYF. The CDR3 region has the DNA TGCGCCAGCAGCTTGATTCAGGGGGGTACCTACGAGCAGTACTTC.

The CDR3 DNA reads as TGCGCCAGCAGTTTGACCGGAGATCGAGCTTTCTTT. Its protein is CASSLTGDRAFF. The chain joins TRBV10-2 to TRBJ1-1; D gene uncertain. The CDR3 has 12 residues. V was cut by 5 bases and J by 10 bases, with 14 bases left in between. Germline V gene lookup returns CDR1 WSHSY and CDR2 SAAADI.

This rearrangement joins TRBV2 to TRBJ1-2; 9 bases are a match to TRBD1. The CDR3 is 13 amino acids. V trimming: 5 bases; J trimming: 8 bases; junction bases outside the gene matches: 6. Germline V gives CDR1 SNHLY, CDR2 FYNNEI. CDR3 in amino acids: CASSRDRGRGYTF. The CDR3 nucleotides are TGTGCCAGCAGTCGAGACAGGGGGAGAGGCTACACCTTC. Together with reference TRBV2 and TRBJ1-2, the CDR3 gives the full variable domain: EPEVTQTPSHQVTQMGQEVILRCVPISNHLYFYWYRQILGQKVEFLVSFYNNEISEKSEIFDDQFSVERPDGSNFTLKIRSTKLEDSAMYFCASSRDRGRGYTFGSGTRLTVV.

This sequence joins TRBV27 and TRBJ2-1, with 13 bases aligning to TRBD2. CDR3 length: 17 residues. Germline CDR1 is MNHEY and CDR2 is SMNVEV (reference sequence). After removal of 6 bases from V and 7 bases from J, the junction contained 12 bases not matched to a gene. The CDR3 is CASSTGTSGMVSNEQFF. CDR3 nucleotides: TGTGCCAGCAGCACTGGGACTAGCGGGATGGTTTCGAATGAGCAGTTCTTC.

The rearrangement joins TRBV5-1 to TRBJ1-3; weak D call: TRBD1 (5 bases). V gave up 7 bases and J gave up 0 bases, with 8 bases separating them. This CDR3 is built from 13 residues. Looked up from germline, CDR1 is SGHRS and CDR2 is YFSETQ. CDR3 nucleotide sequence: TGCGCCAGCGCGGGGGACTCTGGAAACACCATATATTTT. This gives the protein CASAGDSGNTIYF.

V gene TRBV29-1 combines with J gene TRBJ1-1, with 8 bases identical to TRBD1. CDR3 length equals 17 residues. J was trimmed by 0 bases and V by 4 bases; bases with no gene match: 13. Germline-derived CDR1 and CDR2 are SQVTM and ANQGSEA. The CDR3 DNA reads as TGCAGCGTTGTGCCCCGGACAGGGATTCTCATGAACACTGAAGCTTTCTTT. As protein: CSVVPRTGILMNTEAFF.

V usage is TRBV6-1 and J usage is TRBJ2-1; 9 nucleotides line up with TRBD2. The CDR3 extends over 14 amino acids. Germline V gene lookup returns CDR1 MNHNS and CDR2 SASEGT. With 4 bases clipped from V and 9 bases from J, the junction kept 7 bases outside the gene matches. The CDR3 nucleotides read TGTGCCAGCAGTGGTTCGGGACTAGCAGGTGAGCAGTTCTTC. Translating it yields CASSGSGLAGEQFF.

The CDR3 is CASSFSGTLANYGYTF. CDR3 bases: TGTGCCAGCAGTTTCTCCGGGACACTAGCTAACTATGGCTACACCTTC. This sequence joins TRBV27 and TRBJ1-2; D may be TRBD1 (6 bases). Germline assignment: CDR1 MNHEY and CDR2 SMNVEV (reference sequence). V was shortened by 3 bases and J by 0 bases, with 14 bases between the two germline ends. This CDR3 has 16 amino acids.

The rearrangement joins TRBV13 to TRBJ2-1; 8 bases line up with TRBD2. The CDR3 covers 20 residues. Germline V lookup: CDR1 PRHDT, CDR2 FYEKMQ (reference sequence). The junction had 22 bases not matched to a gene; V was cut back by 2 bases and J by 7 bases. CDR3 DNA: TGTGCCAGCAGCTTATTGGGCCCCGACCCGTGGGGACTAGGGCAGAATGAGCAGTTCTTC. Translated: CASSLLGPDPWGLGQNEQFF. The complete variable domain, with remaining parts taken from reference TRBV13 and TRBJ2-1, reads AAGVIQSPRHLIKEKRETATLKCYPIPRHDTVYWYQQGPGQDPQFLISFYEKMQSDKGSIPDRFSAQQFSDYHSELNMSSLELGDSALYFCASSLLGPDPWGLGQNEQFFGPGTRLTVL.